The rows below give T cell receptor beta chains drawn from one sample of a study of T cells in Graves' hyperthyroidism and ophthalmopathy. TCRdb independently ran MiXCR on the multiplex PCR reads; one entry per CDR3 protein. The sample records 250,000 or so distinct CDR3 sequences, about 14% being singletons. Input material: blood. The receptors here all came from a woman aged 35 to 49 with Graves' hyperthyroidism that later progressed to Graves' ophthalmopathy. Each CDR3 is given with its conserved first and last residue. A D gene is named only where the DNA matches it firmly.

v_gene	len	d_gene	j_gene	CDR3aa
TRBV5-1	16	-	TRBJ2-7	CASSLVPTRLKYEQYF
TRBV12-3/TRBV12-4	16	TRBD1	TRBJ2-5	CASSPWGTESQETQYF
TRBV14	20	-	TRBJ2-1	CASSPHKGKQTRRAYNEQFF
TRBV20-1	15	-	TRBJ1-2	CSALRLGTEVGGYTF
TRBV5-8	16	-	TRBJ1-4	CASSPGRLATNEKLFF
TRBV6-6	16	-	TRBJ1-4	CASSYSSGQPNEKLFF
TRBV7-9	16	TRBD2	TRBJ2-1	CASSPRFSGSSNEQFF
TRBV19	14	TRBD2	TRBJ2-7	CASSIEREAYEQYF
TRBV20-1	14	-	TRBJ2-1	CSAGGPTTYNEQFF
TRBV4-2	14	-	TRBJ2-1	CASSQERRDYEQFF
TRBV2	14	-	TRBJ2-7	CASRGEGLSYEQYF
TRBV12-3/TRBV12-4	13	-	TRBJ1-5	CASSLGYNQPQHF
TRBV27	15	TRBD1	TRBJ1-5	CASSLGTGRNQPQHF
TRBV9	13	TRBD1	TRBJ2-7	CASSATGAGEQYF
TRBV15	15	TRBD1	TRBJ2-2	CATSSRQGHSGELFF
TRBV12-3/TRBV12-4	16	-	TRBJ2-4	CASSLQGTLAKNIQYF
TRBV15	16	-	TRBJ2-1	CATSRDSGGPWNEQFF
TRBV30	14	TRBD1	TRBJ2-4	CAWTRGQVGDIQYF